The rows below give T cell receptor beta chains drawn from one sample of a study of long-term antiretroviral therapy in people with HIV. Method: immunoSEQ multiplex PCR; TCRdb's copy keeps in-frame clones and lacks some. The table shows 45,000 to 50,000 clones, with about 80% occurring only once. The starting material was unsorted PBMCs, obtained 0.8 years after starting antiretroviral therapy. These receptors all come from a woman between 18 and 29 years old with HIV. Both conserved end residues are part of each CDR3. The D gene is left open where the match is weak. For some rows the clone size is stated as once, few or many, or as a class when expanded; others skip it.

J: TRBJ2-7
D: .
V: TRBV6-5
size: once
DNA: TGTGCCAGCAGTTGGGGACTGAGCTCCTACGAGCAGTACTTC
CDR3: CASSWGLSSYEQYF

J: TRBJ1-5
D: .
V: TRBV27
size: .
DNA: TGTGCCAGCAGTTTAGGTCAAGGCCCCAATCAGCCCCAGCATTTT
CDR3: CASSLGQGPNQPQHF

J: TRBJ2-3
D: .
V: TRBV6-5
size: once
DNA: TGTGCCAGCAGTTTGCCCGGGCCTACGCAGTATTTT
CDR3: CASSLPGPTQYF

J: TRBJ2-3
D: .
V: TRBV18
size: .
DNA: TGTGCCAGCTCCCCTGGGGGGACCCCAGATACGCAGTATTTT
CDR3: CASSPGGTPDTQYF

J: TRBJ2-1
D: .
V: TRBV21-1
size: .
DNA: TGTGCCAGCAGCAACTATAGGAATGGCTATGAGCAGTTCTTC
CDR3: CASSNYRNGYEQFF

J: TRBJ2-1
D: TRBD1
V: TRBV4-3
size: .
DNA: TGCGCCAGCAGCCGGAAGGGGGCTGGTGAGCAGTTCTTC
CDR3: CASSRKGAGEQFF

J: TRBJ2-7
D: TRBD2
V: TRBV2
size: .
DNA: TGTGCCAGCAGCGGGGGGGACACGCTCTTC
CDR3: CASSGGDTLF

J: TRBJ2-7
D: .
V: TRBV19
size: .
DNA: TGTGCCAGTAGTTCTGGGTCCTCTCCCTACGAGCAGTACTTC
CDR3: CASSSGSSPYEQYF

J: TRBJ1-3
D: TRBD1
V: TRBV7-9
size: .
DNA: TGTGCCAGCAGCCGGACAGGGAACAATGCTTTCGGAAACACCATATATTTT
CDR3: CASSRTGNNAFGNTIYF

J: TRBJ2-3
D: .
V: TRBV19
size: .
DNA: TGTGCCAGTAGCCCCCCGGACCGCACAGATACGCAGTATTTT
CDR3: CASSPPDRTDTQYF

J: TRBJ1-1
D: .
V: TRBV7-2
size: .
DNA: TGTGCCAGCAGCCTCCAGATTGGGGGGGGAATTGGGGCTGAAGCTTTCTTT
CDR3: CASSLQIGGGIGAEAFF

J: TRBJ2-4
D: .
V: TRBV13
size: .
DNA: TGTGCCAGCAGCTTGGGGTTTCGAAGCACGAGAAAAAACATTCAGTACTTC
CDR3: CASSLGFRSTRKNIQYF

J: TRBJ1-3
D: TRBD1
V: TRBV5-6
size: .
DNA: TGTGCCAGCAGCTTGTTCGGGACAGGGGGGGGAAACACCATATATTTT
CDR3: CASSLFGTGGGNTIYF

J: TRBJ2-7
D: TRBD2
V: TRBV19
size: .
DNA: TGTGCCAGTAGTATAGTGAGAGCTAGCGGGTTCTACGAGCAGTACTTC
CDR3: CASSIVRASGFYEQYF

J: TRBJ1-5
D: .
V: TRBV6-6
size: .
DNA: TGTGCCAGCAGTTACATGCAGGAGAATCAGCCCCAGCATTTT
CDR3: CASSYMQENQPQHF